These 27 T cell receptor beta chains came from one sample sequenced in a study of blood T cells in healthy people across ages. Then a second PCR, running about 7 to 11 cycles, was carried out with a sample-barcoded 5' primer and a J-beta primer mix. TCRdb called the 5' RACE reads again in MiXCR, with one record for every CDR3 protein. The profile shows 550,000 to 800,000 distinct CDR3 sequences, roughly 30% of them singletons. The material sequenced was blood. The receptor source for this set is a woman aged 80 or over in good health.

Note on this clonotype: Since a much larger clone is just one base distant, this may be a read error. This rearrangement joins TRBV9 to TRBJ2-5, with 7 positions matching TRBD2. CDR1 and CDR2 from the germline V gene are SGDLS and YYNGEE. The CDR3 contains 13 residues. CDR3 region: CAGSPAFRGDQYF. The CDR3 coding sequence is TGTGCCGGCAGCCCAGCTTTCCGGGGGGACCAGTACTTC.

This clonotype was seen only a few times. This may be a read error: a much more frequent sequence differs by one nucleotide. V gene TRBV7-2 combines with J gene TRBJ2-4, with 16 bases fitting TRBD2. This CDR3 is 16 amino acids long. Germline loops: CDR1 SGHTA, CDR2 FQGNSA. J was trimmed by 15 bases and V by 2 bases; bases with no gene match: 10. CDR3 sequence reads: CASSLRRGLAGGTPYF. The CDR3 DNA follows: TGTGCCAGCAGCTTAAGAAGGGGACTAGCGGGGGGGACACCGTACTTC.

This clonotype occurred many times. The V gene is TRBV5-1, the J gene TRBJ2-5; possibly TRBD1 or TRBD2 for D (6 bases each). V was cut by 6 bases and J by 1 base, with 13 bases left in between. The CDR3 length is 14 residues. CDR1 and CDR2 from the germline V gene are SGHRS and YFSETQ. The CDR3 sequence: CASKWGASQETQYF. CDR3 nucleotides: TGCGCCAGCAAGTGGGGGGCGTCCCAAGAGACCCAGTACTTC.

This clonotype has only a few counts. In nucleotides, the CDR3 is TGTGCCAGTAGCCGATGGGACGGGACCTCTGGGGCCAACGTCCTGACTTTC. This codes for CASSRWDGTSGANVLTF. This chain joins TRBV19 and TRBJ2-6; either TRBD1 or TRBD2 may supply D (5 bases each). There are 17 residues in the CDR3. V lost 6 bases and J 0 bases, leaving 15 bases between the germline ends. Germline V gene lookup returns CDR1 LNHDA and CDR2 SQIVND (reference sequence).

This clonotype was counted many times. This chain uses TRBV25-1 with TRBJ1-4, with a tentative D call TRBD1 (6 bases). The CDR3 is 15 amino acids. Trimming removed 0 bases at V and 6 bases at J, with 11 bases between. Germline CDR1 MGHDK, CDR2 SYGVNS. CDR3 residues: CASSEYETGHEKLFF. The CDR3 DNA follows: TGTGCCAGCAGTGAATACGAGACAGGCCATGAAAAACTGTTTTTT. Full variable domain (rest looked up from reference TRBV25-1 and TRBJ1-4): EADIYQTPRYLVIGTGKKITLECSQTMGHDKMYWYQQDPGMELHLIHYSYGVNSTEKGDLSSESTVSRIRTEHFPLTLESARPSHTSQYLCASSEYETGHEKLFFGSGTQLSVL.

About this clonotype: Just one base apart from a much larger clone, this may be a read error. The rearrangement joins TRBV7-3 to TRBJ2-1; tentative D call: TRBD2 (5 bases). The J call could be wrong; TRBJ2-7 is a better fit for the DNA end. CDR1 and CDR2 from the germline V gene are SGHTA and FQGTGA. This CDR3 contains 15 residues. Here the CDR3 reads CASSLTSAAYNEQYF. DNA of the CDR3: TGTGCCAGCAGCTTAACTAGCGCAGCATACAATGAGCAGTACTTC.

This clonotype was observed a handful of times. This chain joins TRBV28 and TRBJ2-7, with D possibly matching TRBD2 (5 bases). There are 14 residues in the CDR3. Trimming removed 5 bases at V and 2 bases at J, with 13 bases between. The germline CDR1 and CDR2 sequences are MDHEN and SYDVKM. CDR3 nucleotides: TGTGCCAGCAGTCCGATTACGGGGACCTACGAGCAGTACTTC. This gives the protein CASSPITGTYEQYF.

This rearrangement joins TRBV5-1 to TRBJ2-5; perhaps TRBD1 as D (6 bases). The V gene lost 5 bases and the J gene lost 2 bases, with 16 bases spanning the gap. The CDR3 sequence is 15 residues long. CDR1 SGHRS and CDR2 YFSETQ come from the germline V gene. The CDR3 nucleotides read TGCGCCAGCAGATTCACAGGGCTACCACAAGAGACCCAGTACTTC. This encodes CASRFTGLPQETQYF.

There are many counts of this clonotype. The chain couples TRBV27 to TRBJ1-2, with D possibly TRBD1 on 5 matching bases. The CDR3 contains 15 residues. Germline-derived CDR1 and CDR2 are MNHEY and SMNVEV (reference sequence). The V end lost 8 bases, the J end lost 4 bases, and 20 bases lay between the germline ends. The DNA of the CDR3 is TGTGCCAGCGTCCCCCGCTCGAGGGGTCTCTATGGCTACACCTTC. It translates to CASVPRSRGLYGYTF.

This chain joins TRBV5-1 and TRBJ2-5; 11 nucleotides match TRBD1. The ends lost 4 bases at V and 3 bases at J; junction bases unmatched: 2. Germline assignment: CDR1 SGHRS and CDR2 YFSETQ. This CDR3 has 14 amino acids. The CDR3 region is CASSGTGGEETQYF. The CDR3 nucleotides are TGCGCCAGCAGCGGGACAGGGGGAGAAGAGACCCAGTACTTC.

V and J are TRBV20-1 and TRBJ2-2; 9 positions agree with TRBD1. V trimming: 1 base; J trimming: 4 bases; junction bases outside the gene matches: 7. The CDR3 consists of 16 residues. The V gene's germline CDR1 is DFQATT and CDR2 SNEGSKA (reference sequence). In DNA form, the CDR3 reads TGCAGTGCTAGAGTGCCCGGGACAGGGATCACCGGGGAGCTGTTTTTT. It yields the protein CSARVPGTGITGELFF.

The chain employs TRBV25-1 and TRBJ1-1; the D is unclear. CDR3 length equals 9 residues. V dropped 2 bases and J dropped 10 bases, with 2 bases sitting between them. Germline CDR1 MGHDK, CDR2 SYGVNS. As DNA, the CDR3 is TGTGCCAGCAGTGAAGGAGCTTTCTTT. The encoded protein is CASSEGAFF. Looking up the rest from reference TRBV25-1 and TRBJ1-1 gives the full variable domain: EADIYQTPRYLVIGTGKKITLECSQTMGHDKMYWYQQDPGMELHLIHYSYGVNSTEKGDLSSESTVSRIRTEHFPLTLESARPSHTSQYLCASSEGAFFGQGTRLTVV.

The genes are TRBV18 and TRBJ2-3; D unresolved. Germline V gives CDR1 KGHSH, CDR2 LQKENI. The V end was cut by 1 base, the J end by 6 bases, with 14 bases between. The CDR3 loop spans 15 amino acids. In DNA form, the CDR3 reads TGTGCCAGCTCACCACTGGGCCGGATAGGGGATACGCAGTATTTT. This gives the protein CASSPLGRIGDTQYF.

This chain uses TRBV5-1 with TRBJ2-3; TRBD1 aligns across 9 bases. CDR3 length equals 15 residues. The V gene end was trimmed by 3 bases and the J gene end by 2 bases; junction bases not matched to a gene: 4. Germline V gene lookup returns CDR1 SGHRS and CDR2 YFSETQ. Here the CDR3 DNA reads TGCGCCAGCAGCTACGACAGGGGGTACACAGATACGCAGTATTTT. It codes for CASSYDRGYTDTQYF.

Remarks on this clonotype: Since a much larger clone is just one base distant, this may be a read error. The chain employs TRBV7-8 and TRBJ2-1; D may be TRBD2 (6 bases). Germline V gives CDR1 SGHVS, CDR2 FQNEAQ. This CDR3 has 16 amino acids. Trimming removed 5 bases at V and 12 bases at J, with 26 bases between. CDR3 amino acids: CASSLQASAGTDAQFF. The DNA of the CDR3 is TGTGCCAGCAGCCTACAGGCGTCTGCGGGAACGGATGCGCAGTTCTTC.

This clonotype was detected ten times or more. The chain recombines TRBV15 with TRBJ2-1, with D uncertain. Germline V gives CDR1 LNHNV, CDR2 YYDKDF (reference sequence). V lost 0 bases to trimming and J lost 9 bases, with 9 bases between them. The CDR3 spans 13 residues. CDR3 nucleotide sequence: TGTGCCACCAGCAGAGATCGAGTCGCTGAGCAGTTCTTC. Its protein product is CATSRDRVAEQFF.

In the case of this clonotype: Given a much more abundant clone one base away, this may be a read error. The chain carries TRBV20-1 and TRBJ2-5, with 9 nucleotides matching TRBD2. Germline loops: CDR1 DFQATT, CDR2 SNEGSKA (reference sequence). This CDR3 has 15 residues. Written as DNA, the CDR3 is TGCAGTGCTGCCCGAAGCGGGGGGTACCAAGAGGCCCAGTACTTC. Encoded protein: CSAARSGGYQEAQYF.

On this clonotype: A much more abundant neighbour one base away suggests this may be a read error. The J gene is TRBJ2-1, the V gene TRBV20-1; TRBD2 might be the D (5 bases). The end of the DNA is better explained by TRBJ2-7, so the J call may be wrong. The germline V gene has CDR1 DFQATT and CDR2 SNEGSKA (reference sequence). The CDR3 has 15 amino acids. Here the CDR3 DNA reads TGCAGTGCTAGCTTATGGACTGATTCCTACAATGAGCAGTACTTC. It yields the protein CSASLWTDSYNEQYF.

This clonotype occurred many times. This CDR3 is CASSQAPTGTVSSYEQYF. The CDR3, as DNA: TGTGCCAGCAGCCAAGCCCCAACCGGGACAGTGAGCTCCTACGAGCAGTACTTC. This sequence joins TRBV4-2 and TRBJ2-7; 7 nucleotides align to TRBD1. The CDR3 length is 18 residues. V lost 1 base and J lost 0; bases outside the gene matches: 12. Germline V gene sequence: CDR1 LGHNA, CDR2 YNFKEQ.

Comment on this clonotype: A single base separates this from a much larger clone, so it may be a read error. The chain's CDR3 is CASRSARTDAQYF. As DNA, the CDR3 is TGCGCCAGCAGATCAGCAAGGACAGATGCGCAGTATTTT. V and J are TRBV5-1 and TRBJ2-3, with a weak D call TRBD1 (6 bases). The CDR3 loop spans 13 amino acids. The germline V gene encodes CDR1 SGHRS and CDR2 YFSETQ.

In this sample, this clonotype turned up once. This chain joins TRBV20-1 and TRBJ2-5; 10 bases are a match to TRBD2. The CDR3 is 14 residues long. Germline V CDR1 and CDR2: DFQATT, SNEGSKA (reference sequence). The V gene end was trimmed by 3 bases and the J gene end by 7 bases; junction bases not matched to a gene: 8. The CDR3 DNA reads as TGCAGTGCTAGTCCTAGCGGGGGTCTCGGGACCCAGTACTTC. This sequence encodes CSASPSGGLGTQYF.

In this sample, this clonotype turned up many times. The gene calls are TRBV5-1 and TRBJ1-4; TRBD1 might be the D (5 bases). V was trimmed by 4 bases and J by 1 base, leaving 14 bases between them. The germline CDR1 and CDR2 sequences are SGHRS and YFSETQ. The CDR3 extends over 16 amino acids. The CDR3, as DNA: TGCGCCAGCAGCCTCTTAACAGGAGAAACTAATGAAAAACTGTTTTTT. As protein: CASSLLTGETNEKLFF.

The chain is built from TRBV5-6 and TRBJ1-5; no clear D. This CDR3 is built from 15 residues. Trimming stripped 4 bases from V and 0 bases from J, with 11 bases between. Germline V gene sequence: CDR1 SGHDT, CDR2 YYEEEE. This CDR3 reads CASSPGPISNQPQHF. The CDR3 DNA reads TGTGCCAGCAGCCCCGGACCCATTAGCAATCAGCCCCAGCATTTT.

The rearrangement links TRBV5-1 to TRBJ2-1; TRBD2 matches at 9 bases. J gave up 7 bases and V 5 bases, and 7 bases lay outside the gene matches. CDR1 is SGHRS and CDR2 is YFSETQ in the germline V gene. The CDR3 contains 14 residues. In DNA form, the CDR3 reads TGCGCCAGCAGTTGGGGCGGGAGGGCTAATGAGCAGTTCTTC. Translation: CASSWGGRANEQFF.

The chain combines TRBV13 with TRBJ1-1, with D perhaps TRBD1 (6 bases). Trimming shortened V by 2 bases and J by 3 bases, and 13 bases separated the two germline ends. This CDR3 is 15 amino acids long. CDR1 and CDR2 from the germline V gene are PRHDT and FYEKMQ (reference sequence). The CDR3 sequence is CASSLPRGEYTEAFF. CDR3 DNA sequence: TGTGCCAGCAGCTTACCCAGGGGCGAGTACACTGAAGCTTTCTTT.

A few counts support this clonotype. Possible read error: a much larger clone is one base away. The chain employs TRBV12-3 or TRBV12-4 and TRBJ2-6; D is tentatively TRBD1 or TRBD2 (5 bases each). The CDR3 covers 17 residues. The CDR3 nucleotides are TGTGCCAGCAGTCCCAGGGACGCTCCCTCTGGGGCCAACGTCCGGACTTTC. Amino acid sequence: CASSPRDAPSGANVRTF.

Written as DNA, the CDR3 is TGTGCCAGCAGCCAAGTAGGGGCGTTGTTCGCTGAAGCTTTCTTT. It specifies CASSQVGALFAEAFF. J is TRBJ1-1 and V is TRBV4-2; possibly TRBD1 for D (5 bases). Germline assignment: CDR1 LGHNA and CDR2 YNFKEQ. Between the trimmed V and J ends, which lost 1 base and 6 bases, there was a span of 15 bases. The CDR3 spans 15 residues.